These 15 T cell receptor beta chains originate from one sample sequenced in a study of blood T cell repertoires in COVID-19. The data were produced by immunoSEQ multiplex PCR, yet TCRdb's version contains in-frame clones alone and is incomplete. This table has approximately 210,000 clones, about four fifths appearing once. The sequencing sample was made of peripheral blood. All receptors derive from a woman in her forties with acute or convalescent COVID-19.

This sequence joins TRBV30 and TRBJ1-5, with no clear D. Germline lookup yields CDR1 GTSNPN and CDR2 SVGIG (reference sequence). The V gene lost 4 bases and the J gene lost 5 bases, with 12 bases spanning the gap. The CDR3 is 13 residues long. The CDR3 sequence: CAWTDSWDQPQHF. CDR3 nucleotide sequence: TGTGCCTGGACCGACTCCTGGGATCAGCCCCAGCATTTT.

The rearrangement links TRBV9 to TRBJ1-1; a possible D gene is TRBD1 (5 bases). The CDR3 consists of 14 residues. Germline CDR1 SGDLS, CDR2 YYNGEE. The germline V and J ends were trimmed by 0 bases and 4 bases, with 10 bases remaining between them. The CDR3 nucleotides are TGTGCCAGCAGCGTAGTTTTGGGGGGCACTGAAGCTTTCTTT. Translating it yields CASSVVLGGTEAFF.

The chain employs TRBV6-5 and TRBJ2-3; 8 nucleotides match TRBD2. The CDR3 totals 11 residues. With 4 bases clipped from V and 12 bases from J, the junction kept 3 bases outside the gene matches. Germline V gene data show CDR1 as MNHEY and CDR2 as SVGAGI. CDR3 in DNA: TGTGCCAGCAGTTTAGCGGGGTTCCAGTATTTT. Its translation: CASSLAGFQYF.

This sequence joins TRBV2 and TRBJ1-4; D may be TRBD1 (6 bases). Germline-derived CDR1 and CDR2 are SNHLY and FYNNEI. CDR3 length: 16 residues. V lost 2 bases to trimming and J lost 0 bases, with 10 bases between them. CDR3 loop: CASSENPGATNEKLFF. The CDR3, as DNA: TGTGCCAGCAGTGAAAATCCAGGGGCAACTAATGAAAAACTGTTTTTT.

The chain links TRBV19 to TRBJ1-1; D is perhaps TRBD1 (5 bases). This CDR3 has 15 residues. Between the trimmed V and J ends, which lost 5 bases and 6 bases, there was a span of 19 bases. Per the germline V gene, CDR1 is LNHDA and CDR2 is SQIVND (reference sequence). The CDR3 loop is CASSAASRARAEAFF. CDR3 nucleotide sequence: TGTGCCAGTAGTGCCGCTTCCAGGGCTCGCGCTGAAGCTTTCTTT.

The V gene is TRBV18, the J gene TRBJ2-2, with 8 nucleotides matching TRBD1. CDR1 is KGHSH, CDR2 LQKENI, per germline. The CDR3 spans 17 residues. Trimming cost V 0 bases and J 6 bases; bases outside gene matches: 9. The CDR3 reads CASSPPIGQGTAGELFF. The CDR3 bases are TGTGCCAGCTCACCACCGATCGGACAGGGAACGGCCGGGGAGCTGTTTTTT.

This rearrangement joins TRBV6-2 or TRBV6-3 to TRBJ2-6, with TRBD1 matching 10 bases. The CDR3 runs 16 residues. Germline values: CDR1 MNHEY, CDR2 SVGEGT. V trimming: 6 bases; J trimming: 6 bases; junction bases outside the gene matches: 8. The DNA of the CDR3 is TGTGCCAGCAGCTATCAAGGACAGGGGGAGGCCAACGTCCTGACTTTC. Translated, it gives CASSYQGQGEANVLTF.

The rearrangement uses TRBV23-1 and TRBJ2-1, with 8 nucleotides matching TRBD2. TRBV23-1 is an ORF; its function is uncertain. Trimming at V came to 6 bases and at J to 4 bases, leaving 5 bases not matched to a gene. This CDR3 spans 14 amino acids. CDR3 sequence: CASRETSEYNEQFF. CDR3 DNA sequence: TGCGCCAGCAGGGAGACTAGCGAGTACAATGAGCAGTTCTTC.

This chain links TRBV4-1 with TRBJ2-7; 8 nucleotides align to TRBD1. The germline gives CDR1 MGHRA, CDR2 YSYEKL. Trimming took 1 base from V and 3 from J; bases not matched to a gene: 5. The CDR3 covers 15 residues. The CDR3 bases are TGCGCCAGCAGCCAAGGGGCAGGGGGCTTCTACGAGCAGTACTTC. Translating gives CASSQGAGGFYEQYF.

This chain joins TRBV19 and TRBJ2-5; 8 bases line up with TRBD1. V shed 6 bases and J 3 bases; nucleotides not matched to a gene: 3. Per the germline V gene, CDR1 is LNHDA and CDR2 is SQIVND (reference sequence). The CDR3 loop spans 13 amino acids. The CDR3 nucleotides are TGTGCCAGTAGAGGACAGGGAGAAGAGACCCAGTACTTC. This codes for CASRGQGEETQYF.

This chain's CDR3 is CSASRGAGTGELFF. In DNA form, the CDR3 reads TGCAGTGCTAGTAGGGGAGCGGGCACCGGGGAGCTGTTTTTT. V is TRBV20-1 and J is TRBJ2-2; weak D call: TRBD2 (6 bases). The length of the CDR3 is 14 residues. Germline assignment: CDR1 DFQATT and CDR2 SNEGSKA (reference sequence). Trimming cost V 3 bases and J 4 bases, with 12 bases left between them.

This chain joins TRBV12-3 or TRBV12-4 and TRBJ1-2; D not resolved. The CDR3 extends over 13 amino acids. V was clipped by 5 bases and J by 8 bases, with 15 bases between them. CDR3 protein: CASSPRVREGYTF. The CDR3 region has the DNA TGTGCCAGCAGTCCCCGAGTCCGCGAAGGCTACACCTTC.

The chain joins TRBV7-2 to TRBJ2-7; no definite D call. Trimming cost V 4 bases and J 2 bases, with 15 bases left between them. The CDR3 loop spans 15 amino acids. CDR1 and CDR2 from the germline V gene are SGHTA and FQGNSA. CDR3 protein: CASSSSRVKTYEQYF. In DNA form, the CDR3 reads TGTGCCAGCAGCTCCTCAAGAGTCAAGACCTACGAGCAGTACTTC.

The rearrangement uses TRBV7-2 and TRBJ1-3; D may be TRBD1 (6 bases). CDR3 length equals 14 residues. Germline V gene lookup returns CDR1 SGHTA and CDR2 FQGNSA. Trimming removed 3 bases from V and 4 bases from J, with 10 bases in between. CDR3 bases: TGTGCCAGCAGCTTTCAGGGGTCCGGAAACACCATATATTTT. This gives the protein CASSFQGSGNTIYF.

This chain uses TRBV18 with TRBJ1-2; D not certain. V lost 0 bases and J lost 4, with 6 bases in between. The CDR3 runs to 13 residues. Germline V gene data show CDR1 as KGHSH and CDR2 as LQKENI. The CDR3 nucleotides read TGTGCCAGCTCACCACCGGCAGGCTATGGCTACACCTTC. This gives the protein CASSPPAGYGYTF.